This T cell receptor (beta chain) was observed in a study of identical twins (dated by TCRdb to the mid-2010s). Notes on the research overall: TCR alpha and beta repertoires from monozygotic twins, unrelated adults of various ages and cord blood were deep-sequenced to test whether fetal clonotypes persist. Replicate twin experiments were performed at different times using different library preparation protocols to rule out contamination. Broad study findings and their caveats: Out-of-frame TCR alpha sequences shared between twins showed an excess of low generation-probability sequences compared with coincidental sharing between unrelated individuals. Fewer insertions were carried by abundant cord blood beta clonotypes; a weaker similar trend was observed in young adult naive repertoires, while no such trend was observed in memory repertoires. Invariant T cells such as MAIT and iNKT could partly confound zero-insertion analyses, although diverse VJ usage argued against such confounding for most clonotypes. Because the same donors could not be followed over many years, conclusions were based on cross-sectional statistical analysis. The excess sharing between twins in beta out-of-frame sequences was weaker because fewer shared sequences reduced the signal-to-noise ratio. In monozygotic twins, out-of-frame TCR alpha sharing was systematically underestimated by recombination models, although the models agreed with sharing between unrelated individuals.

This clonotype was counted between two and nine times. Its recognized antigen is unknown. The input lacks base qualities; no much larger clone sits a single base away. V is clipped by 2 bases and J by 4 bases, and the sequence between their germline boundaries is 9 bases long. The CDR3 sequence holds 13 residues, the cysteine and valine included. The kept DNA is CDR3 alone, 39 bases in frame from the first base. Reading the germline V gene gives CDR1 SGHAT and CDR2 FQNNGV. All donors were healthy Caucasians. The twin cohort comprised three pairs of female monozygotic twins, all aged roughly 18 to 30 years. Peripheral blood mononuclear cells were the source from which RNA for the TCR libraries was isolated. To prepare the library, 5' RACE was applied. The reads were generated on an Illumina HiSeq 2000. A universal primer binding site was introduced by template switching, and a unique molecular identifier was present in the final cDNA, enabling accurate counting of TCR cDNA molecules. Specific primers in the conserved constant-segment region were used to synthesize first-strand cDNA for the TCR alpha and beta chains. To control for contamination, each cDNA library was double barcoded with a SMART-Mk sample barcode plus Illumina barcodes. Two successive PCR steps introduced TruSeq adapter sequences along with Illumina sample barcodes. Sequencing of the TCR alpha and beta cDNA libraries was done on the Illumina HiSeq platform using custom primers. On the authors' methods: Raw reads were processed with MiGEC to extract unique molecular identifiers, and MiXCR was used to determine CDR3 positions. For each individual, recombination models were inferred using an EM algorithm with the repgenHMM and IGoR tools. Shared clonotype analysis was performed with the tcR package in R, normalizing sharing by the product of cloneset sizes. To study raw recombination without the effects of thymic and clonal selection, out-of-frame nonproductive sequences were analyzed. TCRdb's own reprocessing of the public reads used fastp at Q25 and MiXCR and kept productive beta chains. Duplicate CDR3 protein sequences are folded into a single record with the most common DNA and genes. The V and J calls were not made by the authors but by TCRdb's processing. The sample table contains under 1 million distinct CDR3 sequences; only one count was recorded for roughly an eighth of them. The ten top clones hold around 1.6% of the sample.

These same data were also listed under a study on yellow fever vaccine responses in identical twins. As the second study states: According to the authors, the vaccine-induced T cell response in identical twins seemed to be partly convergent and partly specific to each individual. The study precisely tracked vaccine-responding T cell clones in identical twins.

Here the chain combines TRBV11-2 and TRBJ2-7; 5 matching bases give a weak D call of TRBD1. The sample was PBMCs. This receptor was taken from a woman under 30 in good health. This receptor carries the CDR3 CASSLPDTYEQYV. The nucleotides read TGTGCCAGCAGCTTACCGGACACGTACGAGCAGTACGTC.